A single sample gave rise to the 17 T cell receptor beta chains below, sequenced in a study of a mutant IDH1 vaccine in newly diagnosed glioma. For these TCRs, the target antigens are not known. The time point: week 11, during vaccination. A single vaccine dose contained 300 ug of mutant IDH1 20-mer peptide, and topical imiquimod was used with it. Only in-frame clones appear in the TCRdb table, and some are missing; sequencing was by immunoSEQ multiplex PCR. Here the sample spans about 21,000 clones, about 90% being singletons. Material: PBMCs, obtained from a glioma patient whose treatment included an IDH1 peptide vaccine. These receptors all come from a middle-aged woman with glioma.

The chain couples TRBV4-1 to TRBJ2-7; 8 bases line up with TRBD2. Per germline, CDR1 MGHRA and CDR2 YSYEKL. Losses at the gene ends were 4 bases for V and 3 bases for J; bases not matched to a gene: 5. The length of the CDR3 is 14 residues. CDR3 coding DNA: TGCGCCAGCAGCCCCAGCGCGGGGGGCTACGAGCAGTACTTC. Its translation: CASSPSAGGYEQYF.

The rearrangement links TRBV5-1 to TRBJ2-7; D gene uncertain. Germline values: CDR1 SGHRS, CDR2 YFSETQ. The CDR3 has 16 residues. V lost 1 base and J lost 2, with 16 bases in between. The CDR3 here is CASSLTPDTLTYEQYF. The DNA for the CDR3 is TGCGCCAGCAGCTTGACCCCCGACACATTGACCTACGAGCAGTACTTC.

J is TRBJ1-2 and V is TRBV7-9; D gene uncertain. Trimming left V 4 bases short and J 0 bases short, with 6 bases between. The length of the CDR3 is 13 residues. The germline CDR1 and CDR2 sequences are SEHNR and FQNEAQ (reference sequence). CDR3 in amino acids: CASSSGSNYGYTF. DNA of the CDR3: TGTGCCAGCAGCTCCGGATCTAACTATGGCTACACCTTC.

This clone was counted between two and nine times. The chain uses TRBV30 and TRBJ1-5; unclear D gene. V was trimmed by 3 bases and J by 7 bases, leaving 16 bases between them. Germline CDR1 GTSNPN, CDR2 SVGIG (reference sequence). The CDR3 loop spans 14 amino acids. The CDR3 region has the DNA TGTGCCTGGAGCGCAGACCTTGGGCAGCAGCCCCAGCATTTT. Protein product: CAWSADLGQQPQHF.

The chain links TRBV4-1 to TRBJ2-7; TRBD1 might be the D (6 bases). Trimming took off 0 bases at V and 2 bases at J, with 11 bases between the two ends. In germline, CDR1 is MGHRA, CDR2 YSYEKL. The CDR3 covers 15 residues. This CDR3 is CASSQEGGITYEQYF. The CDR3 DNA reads TGCGCCAGCAGCCAAGAAGGGGGAATCACCTACGAGCAGTACTTC.

The CDR3 DNA is TGTGCCTGGCTGCCTACAGGATATGAGCAGTTCTTC. Encoded protein: CAWLPTGYEQFF. The J gene is TRBJ2-1, the V gene TRBV30; D possibly corresponds to TRBD1 (5 bases). V shed 5 bases and J shed 8 bases, with 13 bases lying between them. Germline CDR1 reads GTSNPN; CDR2 reads SVGIG (reference sequence). This CDR3 is 12 amino acids long. Using reference TRBV30 and TRBJ2-1 for the parts outside the CDR3, the full variable domain is SQTIHQWPATLVQPVGSPLSLECTVEGTSNPNLYWYRQAAGRGLQLLFYSVGIGQISSEVPQNLSASRPQDRQFILSSKKLLLSDSGFYLCAWLPTGYEQFFGPGTRLTVL.

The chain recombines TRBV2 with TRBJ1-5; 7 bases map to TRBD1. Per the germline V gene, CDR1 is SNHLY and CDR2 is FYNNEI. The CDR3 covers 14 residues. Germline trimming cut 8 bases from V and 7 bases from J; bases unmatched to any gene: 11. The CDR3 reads CASQTDRAGQPQHF. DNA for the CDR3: TGTGCCAGCCAAACCGACAGGGCTGGACAGCCCCAGCATTTT.

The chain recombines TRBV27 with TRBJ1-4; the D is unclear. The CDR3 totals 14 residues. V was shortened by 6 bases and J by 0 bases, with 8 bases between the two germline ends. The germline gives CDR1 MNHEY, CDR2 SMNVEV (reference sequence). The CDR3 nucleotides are TGTGCCAGCAGGATAGGAGCAACTAATGAAAAACTGTTTTTT. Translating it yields CASRIGATNEKLFF.

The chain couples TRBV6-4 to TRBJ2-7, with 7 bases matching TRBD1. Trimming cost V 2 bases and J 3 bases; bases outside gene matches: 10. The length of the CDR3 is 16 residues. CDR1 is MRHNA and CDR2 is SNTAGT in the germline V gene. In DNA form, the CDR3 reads TGTGCCAGCAGTGACCCGACAGGGAGATTAGGCTACGAGCAGTACTTC. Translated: CASSDPTGRLGYEQYF.

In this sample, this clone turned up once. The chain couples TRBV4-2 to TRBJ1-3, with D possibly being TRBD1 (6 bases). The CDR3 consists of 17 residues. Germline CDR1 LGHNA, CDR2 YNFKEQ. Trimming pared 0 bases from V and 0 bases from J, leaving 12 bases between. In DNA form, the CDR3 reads TGTGCCAGCAGCCAAGATATCAGGGGCAACTCTGGAAACACCATATATTTT. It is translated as CASSQDIRGNSGNTIYF.

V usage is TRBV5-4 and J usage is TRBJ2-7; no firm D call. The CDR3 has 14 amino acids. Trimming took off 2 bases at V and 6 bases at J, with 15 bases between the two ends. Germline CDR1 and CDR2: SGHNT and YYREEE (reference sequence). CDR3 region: CASSFVGDEREQYF. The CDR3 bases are TGTGCCAGCAGCTTTGTTGGCGACGAGCGCGAGCAGTACTTC.

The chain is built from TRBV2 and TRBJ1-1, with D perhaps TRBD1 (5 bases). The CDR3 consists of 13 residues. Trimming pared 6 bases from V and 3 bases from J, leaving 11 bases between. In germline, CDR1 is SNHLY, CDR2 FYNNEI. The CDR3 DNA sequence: TGTGCCAGCAGGAGACTGGGGGACACTGAAGCTTTCTTT. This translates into CASRRLGDTEAFF.

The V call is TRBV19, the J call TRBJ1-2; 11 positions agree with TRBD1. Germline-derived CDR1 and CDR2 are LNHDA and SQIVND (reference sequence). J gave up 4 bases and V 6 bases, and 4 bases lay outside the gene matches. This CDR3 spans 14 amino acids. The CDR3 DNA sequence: TGTGCCAGTAGGGACAGGGGGCGCGCCTATGGCTACACCTTC. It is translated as CASRDRGRAYGYTF.

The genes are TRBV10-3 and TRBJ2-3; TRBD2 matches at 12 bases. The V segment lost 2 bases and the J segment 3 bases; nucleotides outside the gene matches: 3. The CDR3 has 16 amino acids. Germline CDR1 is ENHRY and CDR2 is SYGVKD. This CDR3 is CAISEAGLAGTDTQYF. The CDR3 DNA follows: TGTGCCATCAGTGAGGCCGGACTAGCGGGGACAGATACGCAGTATTTT.

The CDR3 spells CASGRTEQYF. Here the CDR3 DNA reads TGTGCCAGCGGACGGACCGAGCAGTACTTC. The gene calls are TRBV6-5 and TRBJ2-7; D remains ambiguous. The ends were cut back, 8 bases at V and 6 bases at J, with 8 bases in the middle. This CDR3 is 10 amino acids long. Germline CDR1 and CDR2: MNHEY and SVGAGI.

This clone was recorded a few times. The CDR3 region has the DNA TGTGCCAGCAGTTACGGTAGCGGGCGTTACGAGCAGTACTTC. Residues: CASSYGSGRYEQYF. V is TRBV6-5 and J is TRBJ2-7; 7 bases are a match to TRBD2. V lost 2 bases and J lost 4; bases outside the gene matches: 5. The CDR3 sequence is 14 residues long. The germline V gene has CDR1 MNHEY and CDR2 SVGAGI.

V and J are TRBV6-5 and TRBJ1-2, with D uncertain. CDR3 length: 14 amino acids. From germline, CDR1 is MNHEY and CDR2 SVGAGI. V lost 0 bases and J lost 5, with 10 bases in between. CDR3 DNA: TGTGCCAGCAGTTACTCGCAGGCCCCTTATGGCTACACCTTC. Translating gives CASSYSQAPYGYTF.